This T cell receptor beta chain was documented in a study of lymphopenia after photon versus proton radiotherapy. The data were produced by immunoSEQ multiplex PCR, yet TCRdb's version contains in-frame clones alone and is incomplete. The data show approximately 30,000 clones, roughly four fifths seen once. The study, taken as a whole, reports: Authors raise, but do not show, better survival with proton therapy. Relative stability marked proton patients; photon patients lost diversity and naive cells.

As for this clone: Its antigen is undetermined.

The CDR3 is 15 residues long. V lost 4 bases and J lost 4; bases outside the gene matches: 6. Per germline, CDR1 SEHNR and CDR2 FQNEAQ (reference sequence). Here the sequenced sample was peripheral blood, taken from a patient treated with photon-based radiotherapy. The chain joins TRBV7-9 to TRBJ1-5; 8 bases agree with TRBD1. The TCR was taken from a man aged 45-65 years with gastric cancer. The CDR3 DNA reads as TGTGCCAGCAGCTCCGGACAGGGCGGGAATCAGCCCCAGCATTTT. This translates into CASSSGQGGNQPQHF.